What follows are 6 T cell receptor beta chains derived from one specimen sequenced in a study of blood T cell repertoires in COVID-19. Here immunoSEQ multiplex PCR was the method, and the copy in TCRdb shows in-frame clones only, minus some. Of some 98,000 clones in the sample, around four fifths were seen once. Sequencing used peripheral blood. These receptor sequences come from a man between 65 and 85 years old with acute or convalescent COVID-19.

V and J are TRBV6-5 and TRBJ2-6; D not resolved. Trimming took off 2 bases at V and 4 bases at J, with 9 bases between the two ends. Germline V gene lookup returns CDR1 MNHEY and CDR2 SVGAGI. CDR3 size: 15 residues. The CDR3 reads CASSYARHGANVLTF. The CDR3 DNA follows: TGTGCCAGCAGTTACGCCAGGCACGGGGCCAACGTCCTGACTTTC.

CDR3 protein: CASSVGQGAYEQYF. In nucleotides, the CDR3 is TGTGCCAGCAGTGTAGGACAGGGGGCGTACGAGCAGTACTTC. The chain uses TRBV2 and TRBJ2-7; 11 nucleotides align to TRBD1. The CDR3 loop spans 14 amino acids. The ends lost 4 bases at V and 4 bases at J; junction bases unmatched: 3. Germline values: CDR1 SNHLY, CDR2 FYNNEI.

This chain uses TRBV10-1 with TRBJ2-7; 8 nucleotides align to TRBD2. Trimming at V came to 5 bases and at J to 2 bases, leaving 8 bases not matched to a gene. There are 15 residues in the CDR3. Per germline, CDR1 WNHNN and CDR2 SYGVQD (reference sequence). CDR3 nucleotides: TGCGCCAGCAGTTTTTCGGGAGGGAACACCTACGAGCAGTACTTC. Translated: CASSFSGGNTYEQYF.

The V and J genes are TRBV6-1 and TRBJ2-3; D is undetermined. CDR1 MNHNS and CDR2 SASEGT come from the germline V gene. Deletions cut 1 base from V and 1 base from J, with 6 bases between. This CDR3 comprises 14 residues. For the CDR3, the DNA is TGTGCCAGCAGTGAAGGGGCAGGCACAGATACGCAGTATTTT. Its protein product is CASSEGAGTDTQYF.

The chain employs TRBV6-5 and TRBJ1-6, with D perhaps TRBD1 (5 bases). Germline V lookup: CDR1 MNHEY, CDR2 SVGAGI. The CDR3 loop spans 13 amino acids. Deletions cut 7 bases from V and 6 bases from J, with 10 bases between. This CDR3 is CASKRGGNSPLHF. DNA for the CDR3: TGTGCCAGCAAAAGGGGAGGTAATTCACCCCTCCACTTT.

CDR3 bases: TGTGCCAGCAGCTTAGCGCTTACAGACACTGAAGCTTTCTTT. This gives the protein CASSLALTDTEAFF. The genes are TRBV7-9 and TRBJ1-1, with no clear D. Germline V lookup: CDR1 SEHNR, CDR2 FQNEAQ (reference sequence). Trimming took off 0 bases at V and 3 bases at J, with 8 bases between the two ends. The CDR3 totals 14 residues.